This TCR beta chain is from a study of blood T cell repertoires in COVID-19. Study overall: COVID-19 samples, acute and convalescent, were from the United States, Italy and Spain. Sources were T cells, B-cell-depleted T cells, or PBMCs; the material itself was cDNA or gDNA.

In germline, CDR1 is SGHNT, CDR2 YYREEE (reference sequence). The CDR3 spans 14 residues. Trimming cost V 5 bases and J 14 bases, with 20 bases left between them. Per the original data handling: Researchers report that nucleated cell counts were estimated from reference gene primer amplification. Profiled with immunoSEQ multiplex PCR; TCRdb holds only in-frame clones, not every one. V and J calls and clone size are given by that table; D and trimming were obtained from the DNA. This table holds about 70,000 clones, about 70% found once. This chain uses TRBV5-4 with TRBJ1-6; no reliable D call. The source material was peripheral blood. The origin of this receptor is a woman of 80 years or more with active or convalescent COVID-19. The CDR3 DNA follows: TGTGCCAGCAGGTCCTCCGGGTCTGGCGGGGCCCTCCACTTT. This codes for CASRSSGSGGALHF.